This entry is about one T cell receptor beta chain. Antigen specificity is unknown. Looked up from germline, CDR1 is SGDLS and CDR2 is YYNGEE. There are 15 residues in the CDR3. V shed 0 bases and J shed 4 bases, with 11 bases lying between them. The PCR contained 60 Vbeta and 13 Jbeta primers. The repertoire was sequenced with immunoSEQ multiplex PCR; TCRdb's copy has only in-frame clones and lacks some. The sample comprises about 200,000 clones, over 65% of which are singletons, and about 16% rests with the top ten. This sample was included in a study of cytomegalovirus exposure and HLA in healthy donors. Notes on the study in general: Analyses of presence/absence relied on an assumption of roughly uniform sequencing depth across donors. Per published accounts, TCR beta sequences correctly predicted the HLA-A and HLA-B alleles of most subjects. The authors excluded some V segments, including TRBV6-2 and TRBV6-3, as indistinguishable.

The material sequenced was PBMCs. The rearrangement uses TRBV9 and TRBJ1-3, with no clear D. The source is a middle-aged man in good health and CMV-seronegative. CDR3 sequence reads: CASSVDAGEGNTIYF. CDR3 DNA: TGTGCCAGCAGCGTAGATGCGGGCGAGGGAAACACCATATATTTT. The full variable domain, rest sourced from reference TRBV9 and TRBJ1-3, is DSGVTQTPKHLITATGQRVTLRCSPRSGDLSVYWYQQSLDQGLQFLIQYYNGEERAKGNILERFSAQQFPDLHSELNLSSLELGDSALYFCASSVDAGEGNTIYFGEGSWLTVV.